This entry lists 9 T cell receptor beta chains sequenced from one sample in a study of radiotherapy plus CTLA-4 blockade in lung cancer (dated by TCRdb to the late 2010s). Library preparation was by the immunoSEQ multiplex PCR assay. Drawn from immuneACCESS, this table holds only the in-frame rearrangements with V and J called that TCRdb kept. Clones are partly lost; checked studies trace under half to an unresolved V gene and leave the rest unexplained. Present in this sample are roughly 54,000 clones, more than 60% of which were seen just once. The ten largest clones capture 3.2% of the sample. The specimen comprised peripheral blood, sampled from a patient treated with radiotherapy plus ipilimumab. These receptors came from a human donor with non-small cell lung cancer who had a partial response to radiotherapy plus ipilimumab.

The chain links TRBV5-1 to TRBJ2-5; 9 bases fit TRBD2. V shed 0 bases and J 1 base; nucleotides not matched to a gene: 4. CDR3 length equals 16 residues. Germline CDR1 is SGHRS and CDR2 is YFSETQ. The CDR3 nucleotides are TGCGCCAGCAGCTTGGTTGGCGGGGGGGCCCAAGAGACCCAGTACTTC. This codes for CASSLVGGGAQETQYF.

This clone turned up a few times. The chain combines TRBV6-5 with TRBJ1-2, with TRBD1 identical over 7 bases. Trimming at V came to 5 bases and at J to 5 bases, leaving 8 bases not matched to a gene. The germline CDR1 and CDR2 sequences are MNHEY and SVGAGI. The CDR3 contains 14 residues. The CDR3 sequence: CASSETGERYGYTF. CDR3 nucleotides: TGTGCCAGCAGTGAAACAGGGGAGCGATATGGCTACACCTTC.

The rearrangement joins TRBV19 to TRBJ2-5, with TRBD1 as a possible D gene (6 bases). CDR3 length: 12 residues. V was cut by 4 bases and J by 5 bases, with 8 bases left in between. CDR1 LNHDA and CDR2 SQIVND come from the germline V gene (reference sequence). CDR3 loop: CASSTGDETQYF. Here the CDR3 DNA reads TGTGCCAGTAGTACAGGGGATGAGACCCAGTACTTC.

The chain joins TRBV28 to TRBJ1-4; tentatively, D is TRBD1 (5 bases). Germline loops: CDR1 MDHEN, CDR2 SYDVKM. V gave up 0 bases and J gave up 8 bases, with 10 bases separating them. This CDR3 comprises 14 residues. CDR3 residues: CASSLWQGGEKLFF. The CDR3 DNA sequence: TGTGCCAGCAGTTTATGGCAGGGAGGGGAAAAACTGTTTTTT.

The chain has TRBV6-1 and TRBJ1-5; possible D gene TRBD1, 5 bases. V gave up 8 bases and J gave up 4 bases, with 9 bases separating them. In germline, CDR1 is MNHNS, CDR2 SASEGT. This CDR3 contains 12 residues. CDR3 sequence (DNA): TGTGCCAGCGTGGCAGGGAATCAGCCCCAGCATTTT. Translated, it gives CASVAGNQPQHF.

The sample holds a few counts of this clone. The chain is built from TRBV5-6 and TRBJ1-1, with D unclear. CDR3 length: 12 amino acids. Between the trimmed V and J ends, which lost 6 bases and 4 bases, there was a span of 10 bases. Germline values: CDR1 SGHDT, CDR2 YYEEEE. CDR3 sequence reads: CASTRRSTEAFF. DNA for the CDR3: TGTGCCAGCACAAGGCGGAGCACTGAAGCTTTCTTT.

The chain recombines TRBV7-9 with TRBJ2-5, with 9 bases that match TRBD1. The J call may be wrong; the DNA end is better matched by TRBJ2-7. Germline V gene data show CDR1 as SEHNR and CDR2 as FQNEAQ (reference sequence). CDR3 length: 15 residues. The CDR3 nucleotides are TGTGCCAGCAGCTTATATGCGGGACAGGGATACGAGCAGTACTTC. This encodes CASSLYAGQGYEQYF.

The V call is TRBV27, the J call TRBJ1-6; D is unclear. This CDR3 is built from 14 residues. The ends were cut back, 3 bases at V and 9 bases at J, with 12 bases in the middle. In germline, CDR1 is MNHEY, CDR2 SMNVEV (reference sequence). Here the CDR3 DNA reads TGTGCCAGCAGTTTCAGAGGAGTGAGTTCACCCCTCCACTTT. The encoded protein is CASSFRGVSSPLHF.

The chain uses TRBV29-1 and TRBJ1-2; the match to TRBD1 covers 8 bases. The CDR3 spans 13 residues. The germline V gene encodes CDR1 SQVTM and CDR2 ANQGSEA. With V trimmed by 7 bases and J by 2 bases, 6 bases remained unmatched. The CDR3 loop is CSAAGGTNYGYTF. The CDR3, as DNA: TGCAGCGCGGCAGGGGGCACCAACTATGGCTACACCTTC.